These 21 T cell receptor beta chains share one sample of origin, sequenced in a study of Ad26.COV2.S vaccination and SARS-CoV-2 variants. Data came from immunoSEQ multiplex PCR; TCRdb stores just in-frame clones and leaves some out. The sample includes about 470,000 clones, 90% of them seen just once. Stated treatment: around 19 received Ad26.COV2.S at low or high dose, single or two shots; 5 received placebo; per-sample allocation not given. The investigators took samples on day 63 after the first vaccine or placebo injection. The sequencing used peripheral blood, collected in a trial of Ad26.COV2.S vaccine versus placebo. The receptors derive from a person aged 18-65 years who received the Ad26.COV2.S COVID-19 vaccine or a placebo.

CDR3 residues: CASSRGLTYEQYF. The CDR3 DNA reads as TGTGCCAGCAGCCGGGGGCTCACCTACGAGCAGTACTTC. This chain links TRBV5-4 with TRBJ2-7; the D call may be TRBD1 or TRBD2 (6 bases each). The CDR3 runs 13 residues. V was pared by 4 bases and J by 2 bases, with 10 bases between. Germline V CDR1 and CDR2: SGHNT, YYREEE (reference sequence). Based on the CDR3 plus reference TRBV5-4 and TRBJ2-7, the full variable domain is ETGVTQSPTHLIKTRGQQVTLRCSSQSGHNTVSWYQQALGQGPQFIFQYYREEENGRGNFPPRFSGLQFPNYSSELNVNALELDDSALYLCASSRGLTYEQYFGPGTRLTVT.

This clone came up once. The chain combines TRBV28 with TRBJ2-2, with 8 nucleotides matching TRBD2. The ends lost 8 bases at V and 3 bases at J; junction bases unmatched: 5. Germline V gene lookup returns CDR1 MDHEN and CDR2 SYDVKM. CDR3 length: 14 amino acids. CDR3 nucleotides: TGTGCCAGCGTAACTAGCGGTTACACCGGGGAGCTGTTTTTT. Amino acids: CASVTSGYTGELFF.

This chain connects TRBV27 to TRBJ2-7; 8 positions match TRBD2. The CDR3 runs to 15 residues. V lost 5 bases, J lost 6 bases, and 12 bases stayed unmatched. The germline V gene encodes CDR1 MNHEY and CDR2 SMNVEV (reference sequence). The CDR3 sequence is CASSPIGAGGGEQYF. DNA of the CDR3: TGTGCCAGCAGTCCCATAGGGGCGGGAGGTGGCGAGCAGTACTTC.

The CDR3 protein is CSASQARYNEQFF. Written as DNA, the CDR3 is TGCAGTGCTAGTCAGGCTCGCTACAATGAGCAGTTCTTC. The rearrangement joins TRBV20-1 to TRBJ2-1, with unresolved D. This CDR3 has 13 amino acids. Germline V gene sequence: CDR1 DFQATT, CDR2 SNEGSKA (reference sequence). Trimming stripped 3 bases from V and 3 bases from J, with 9 bases between.

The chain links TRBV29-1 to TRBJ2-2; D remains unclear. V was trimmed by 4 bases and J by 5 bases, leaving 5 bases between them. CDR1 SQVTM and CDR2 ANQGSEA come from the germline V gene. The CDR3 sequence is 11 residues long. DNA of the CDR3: TGCAGCGTTGGGGTGACCGGGGAGCTGTTTTTT. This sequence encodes CSVGVTGELFF.

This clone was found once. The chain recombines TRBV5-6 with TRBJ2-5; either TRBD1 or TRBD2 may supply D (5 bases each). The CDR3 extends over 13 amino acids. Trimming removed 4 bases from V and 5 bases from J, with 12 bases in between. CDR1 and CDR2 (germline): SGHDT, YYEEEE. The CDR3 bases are TGTGCCAGCAGCGGGGCGGGCAGGGAGACCCAGTACTTC. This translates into CASSGAGRETQYF. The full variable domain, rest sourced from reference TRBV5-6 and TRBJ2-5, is DAGVTQSPTHLIKTRGQQVTLRCSPKSGHDTVSWYQQALGQGPQFIFQYYEEEERQRGNFPDRFSGHQFPNYSSELNVNALLLGDSALYLCASSGAGRETQYFGPGTRLLVL.

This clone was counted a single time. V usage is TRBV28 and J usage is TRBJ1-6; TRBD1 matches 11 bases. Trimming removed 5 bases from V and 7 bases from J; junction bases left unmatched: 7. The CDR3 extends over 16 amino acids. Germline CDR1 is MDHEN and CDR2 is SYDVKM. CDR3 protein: CASSPGTGGRNSPLHF. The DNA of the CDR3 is TGTGCCAGCAGTCCCGGGACAGGGGGAAGGAATTCACCCCTCCACTTT.

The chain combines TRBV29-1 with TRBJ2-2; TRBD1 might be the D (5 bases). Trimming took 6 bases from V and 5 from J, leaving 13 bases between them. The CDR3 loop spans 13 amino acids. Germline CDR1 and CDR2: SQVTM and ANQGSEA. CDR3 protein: CSVPSGSTGELFF. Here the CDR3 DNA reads TGCAGCGTCCCTTCAGGGTCAACCGGGGAGCTGTTTTTT.

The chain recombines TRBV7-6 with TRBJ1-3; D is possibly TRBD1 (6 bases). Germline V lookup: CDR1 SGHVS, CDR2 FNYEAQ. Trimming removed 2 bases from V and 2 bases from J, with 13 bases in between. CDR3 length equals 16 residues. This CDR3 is CASSLPYRDAGNTIYF. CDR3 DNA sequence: TGTGCCAGCAGCTTACCTTACAGGGACGCTGGAAACACCATATATTTT.

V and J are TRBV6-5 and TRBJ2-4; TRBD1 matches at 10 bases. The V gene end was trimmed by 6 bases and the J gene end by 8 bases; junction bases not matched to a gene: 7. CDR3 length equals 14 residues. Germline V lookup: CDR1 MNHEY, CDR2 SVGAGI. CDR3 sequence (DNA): TGTGCCAGCAGGCCGACAGGGGGCAAGGACATTCAGTACTTC. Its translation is CASRPTGGKDIQYF.

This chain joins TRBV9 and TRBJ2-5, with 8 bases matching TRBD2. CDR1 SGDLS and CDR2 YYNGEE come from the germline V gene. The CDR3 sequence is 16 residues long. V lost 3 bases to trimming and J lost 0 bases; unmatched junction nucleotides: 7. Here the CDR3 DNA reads TGTGCCAGCAGCGCAGGGCTGGGACTAGACCAAGAGACCCAGTACTTC. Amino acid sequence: CASSAGLGLDQETQYF.

CDR3 residues: CASSPGGGRETQYF. CDR3 nucleotide sequence: TGCGCCAGCAGCCCCGGGGGGGGGCGGGAGACCCAGTACTTC. J is TRBJ2-5 and V is TRBV4-3; 8 nucleotides agree with TRBD2. Germline V CDR1 and CDR2: LGHNA, YSLEER. This CDR3 region has 14 residues. V was pared by 4 bases and J by 5 bases, with 6 bases of the junction left unmatched.

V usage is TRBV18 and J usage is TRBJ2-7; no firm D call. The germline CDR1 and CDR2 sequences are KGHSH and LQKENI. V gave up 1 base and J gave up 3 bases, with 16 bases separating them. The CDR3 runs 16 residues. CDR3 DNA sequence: TGTGCCAGCTCACCACTCCCGGCGAATTCCATCTACGAGCAGTACTTC. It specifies CASSPLPANSIYEQYF.

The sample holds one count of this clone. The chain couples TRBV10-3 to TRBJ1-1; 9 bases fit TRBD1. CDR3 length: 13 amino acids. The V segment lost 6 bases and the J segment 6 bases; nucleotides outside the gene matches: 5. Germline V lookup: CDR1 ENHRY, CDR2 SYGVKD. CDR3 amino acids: CAIRGTGPAEAFF. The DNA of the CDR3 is TGTGCCATCAGGGGGACAGGGCCGGCTGAAGCTTTCTTT.

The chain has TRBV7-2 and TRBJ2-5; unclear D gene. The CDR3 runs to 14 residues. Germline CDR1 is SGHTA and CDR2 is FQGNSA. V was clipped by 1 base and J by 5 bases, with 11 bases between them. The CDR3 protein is CASSLVGSGETQYF. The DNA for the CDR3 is TGTGCCAGCAGCTTAGTGGGAAGTGGGGAGACCCAGTACTTC.

The DNA for the CDR3 is TGCGCCAGCAGCCAAGAGGACCTCGGGACCGGGGAGCTGTTTTTT. Amino acid sequence: CASSQEDLGTGELFF. The V and J genes are TRBV4-1 and TRBJ2-2; D unclear. CDR1 and CDR2 from the germline V gene are MGHRA and YSYEKL. V lost 0 bases and J lost 5, with 10 bases in between. The CDR3 sequence is 15 residues long.

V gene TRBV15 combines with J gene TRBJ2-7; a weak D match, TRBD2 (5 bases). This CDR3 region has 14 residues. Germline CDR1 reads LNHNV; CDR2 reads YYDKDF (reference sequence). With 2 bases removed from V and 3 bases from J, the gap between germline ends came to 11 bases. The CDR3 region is CATSRRAERYEQYF. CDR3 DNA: TGTGCCACCAGCAGAAGAGCGGAACGCTACGAGCAGTACTTC.

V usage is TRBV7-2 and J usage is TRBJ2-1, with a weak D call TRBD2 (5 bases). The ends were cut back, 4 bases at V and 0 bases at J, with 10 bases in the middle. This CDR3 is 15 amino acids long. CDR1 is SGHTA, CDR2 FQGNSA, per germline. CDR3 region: CASSSSGFSYNEQFF. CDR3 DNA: TGTGCCAGCAGCTCCAGCGGTTTCTCCTACAATGAGCAGTTCTTC.

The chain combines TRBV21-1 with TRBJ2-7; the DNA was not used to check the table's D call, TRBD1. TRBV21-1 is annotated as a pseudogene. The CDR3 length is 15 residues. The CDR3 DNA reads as TGTGCCAGCAGCAAACCTGGGCCCCTCTCCTACGAGCAGTACTTC. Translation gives CASSKPGPLSYEQYF.

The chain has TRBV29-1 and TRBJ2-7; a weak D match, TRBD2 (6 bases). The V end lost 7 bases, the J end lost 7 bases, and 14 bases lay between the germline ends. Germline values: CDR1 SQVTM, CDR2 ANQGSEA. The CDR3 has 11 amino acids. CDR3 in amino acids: CSGGTSTEQYF. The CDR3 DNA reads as TGCAGCGGAGGGACTTCTACGGAGCAGTACTTC.

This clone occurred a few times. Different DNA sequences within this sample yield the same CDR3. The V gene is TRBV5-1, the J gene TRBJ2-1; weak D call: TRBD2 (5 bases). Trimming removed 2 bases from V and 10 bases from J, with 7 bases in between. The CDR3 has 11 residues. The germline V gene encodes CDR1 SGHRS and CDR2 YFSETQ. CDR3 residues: CASSFGGEQFF. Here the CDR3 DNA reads TGCGCCAGCAGCTTCGGCGGGGAGCAGTTCTTC.